This T cell receptor beta chain was sequenced for a study of T-cell reconstitution after alpha-beta-depleted transplantation in children. Study-level findings and limits: Reportedly, alpha-beta T cells present about two months post-transplant originated from several hundred expanded clones of graft origin.

On this clonotype: What it binds is unknown.

Unique molecular identifiers were used in preparing the TCRbeta library. TCRdb re-analysed the PCR reads in MiXCR, keeping a single row per CDR3 protein. The top ten hold approximately 30% of the sample, which has tens of thousands of distinct CDR3 sequences, nearly 6.5% seen once. Germline V gene lookup returns CDR1 SGHDT and CDR2 YYEEEE. The CDR3 is made up of 14 amino acids. With 3 bases removed from V and 3 bases from J, the gap between germline ends came to 13 bases. The origin of this receptor is a child younger than two who had a stem cell transplant for acute myeloid leukemia, so the T cells may come from the graft donor. The gene calls are TRBV5-6 and TRBJ2-7, with D uncertain. The material was peripheral blood, obtained 60 days after TCRalphabeta/CD19-depleted stem cell transplant. This chain's CDR3 is CASSSGFLCYEQYF. The CDR3 DNA reads as TGTGCCAGCAGCTCCGGGTTCCTCTGCTACGAGCAGTACTTC.